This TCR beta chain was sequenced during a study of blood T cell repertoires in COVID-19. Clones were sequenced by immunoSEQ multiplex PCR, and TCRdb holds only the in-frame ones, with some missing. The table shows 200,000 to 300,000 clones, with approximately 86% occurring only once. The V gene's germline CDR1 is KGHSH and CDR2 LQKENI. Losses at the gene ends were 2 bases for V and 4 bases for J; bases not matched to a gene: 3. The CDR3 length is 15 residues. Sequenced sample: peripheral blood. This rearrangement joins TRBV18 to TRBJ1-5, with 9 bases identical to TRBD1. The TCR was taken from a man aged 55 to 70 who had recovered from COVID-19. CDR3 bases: TGTGCCAGCTCACCAGGGACAGGGAGAAATCAGCCCCAGCATTTT. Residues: CASSPGTGRNQPQHF. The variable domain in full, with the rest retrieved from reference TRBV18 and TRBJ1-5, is NAGVMQNPRHLVRRRGQEARLRCSPMKGHSHVYWYRQLPEEGLKFMVYLQKENIIDESGMPKERFSAEFPKEGPSILRIQQVVRGDSAAYFCASSPGTGRNQPQHFGDGTRLSIL.